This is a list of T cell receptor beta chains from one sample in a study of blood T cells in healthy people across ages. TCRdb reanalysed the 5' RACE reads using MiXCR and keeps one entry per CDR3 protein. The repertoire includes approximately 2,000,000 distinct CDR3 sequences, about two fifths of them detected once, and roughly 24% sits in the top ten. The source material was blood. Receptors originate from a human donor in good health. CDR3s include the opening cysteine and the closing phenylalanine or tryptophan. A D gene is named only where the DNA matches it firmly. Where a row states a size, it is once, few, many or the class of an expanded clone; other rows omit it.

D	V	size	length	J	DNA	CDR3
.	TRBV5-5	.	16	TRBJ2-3	TGTGCCAGCAGCTCGGATCGGTCGGACAGCACAGATACGCAGTATTTT	CASSSDRSDSTDTQYF
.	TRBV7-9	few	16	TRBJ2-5	TGTGCCAGCAGCTTATGGCAGCAGATGTATCAAGAGACCCAGTACTTC	CASSLWQQMYQETQYF
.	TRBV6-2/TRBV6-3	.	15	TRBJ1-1	TGTGCCAGCAGTTACACCGCTAAAAGGGGCACTGAAGCTTTCTTT	CASSYTAKRGTEAFF
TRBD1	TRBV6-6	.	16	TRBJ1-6	TGTGCCAGCAGTTACTCAGGTGGACAGGGGGGATCACCCCTCCACTTT	CASSYSGGQGGSPLHF
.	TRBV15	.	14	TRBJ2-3	TGTGCCACCAGCAGAGATGGGGTTTCAGATACGCAGTATTTT	CATSRDGVSDTQYF
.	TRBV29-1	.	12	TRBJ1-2	TGCAGCGCTTGGGGGGGCAACTATGGCTACACCTTC	CSAWGGNYGYTF
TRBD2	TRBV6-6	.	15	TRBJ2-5	TGTGCCAGCAGTTACCCGATCGGACTAGTCGAGACCCAGTACTTC	CASSYPIGLVETQYF
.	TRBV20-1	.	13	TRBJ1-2	TGCAGTGCCACCAGGAGTGGGGGGCATGGCTACACCTTC	CSATRSGGHGYTF
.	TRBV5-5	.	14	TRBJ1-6	TGTGCCAGCAGTGAGGACGGGTCGTATTCACCCCTCCACTTT	CASSEDGSYSPLHF
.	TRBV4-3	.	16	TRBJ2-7	TGCGCCAGCAGCCAAGATGCGGGATATCAGGATTACGAGCAGTACTTC	CASSQDAGYQDYEQYF